These 7 T cell receptor beta chains came from one sample sequenced in a study of blood T cell repertoires in COVID-19. The data were produced by immunoSEQ multiplex PCR, yet TCRdb's version contains in-frame clones alone and is incomplete. The sample yields about 82,000 clones, 70% to 90% seen once. Sequenced input: peripheral blood. These receptors were taken from an elderly man with active or convalescent COVID-19.

This clone showed up just a few times. The V call is TRBV6-6, the J call TRBJ2-3; 7 nucleotides line up with TRBD1. Germline-derived CDR1 and CDR2 are MNHNY and SVGAGI (reference sequence). Trimming removed 6 bases from V and 3 bases from J; junction bases left unmatched: 12. This CDR3 is built from 16 residues. The CDR3 DNA follows: TGTGCCAGCAGCCGCATCCGGGACAGAAATACAGATACGCAGTATTTT. It yields the protein CASSRIRDRNTDTQYF.

The chain couples TRBV2 to TRBJ1-2; weak D call: TRBD1 (6 bases). V lost 4 bases, J lost 4 bases, and 16 bases lay in between. Germline V gene data show CDR1 as SNHLY and CDR2 as FYNNEI. The CDR3 length is 15 residues. CDR3 nucleotide sequence: TGTGCCAGCAGTGGACGGGACACCGTCCTCTATGGCTACACCTTC. Encoded protein: CASSGRDTVLYGYTF.

The J gene is TRBJ2-7, the V gene TRBV29-1; a possible D gene is TRBD2 (5 bases). The V end was cut by 4 bases, the J end by 3 bases, with 10 bases between. The CDR3 runs to 12 residues. The V gene's germline CDR1 is SQVTM and CDR2 ANQGSEA. The DNA of the CDR3 is TGCAGCGTTGGGGAGCGCGGCTACGAGCAGTACGTC. It encodes CSVGERGYEQYV.

This rearrangement joins TRBV13 to TRBJ2-3; 9 bases agree with TRBD2. CDR3 length equals 19 residues. Germline CDR1 is PRHDT and CDR2 is FYEKMQ (reference sequence). Trimming removed 5 bases from V and 0 bases from J; junction bases left unmatched: 15. The chain's CDR3 is CASSPRAPLAGLSTDTQYF. The CDR3 nucleotides are TGTGCCAGCAGCCCAAGGGCCCCCCTAGCGGGGCTTAGCACAGATACGCAGTATTTT.

The V and J genes are TRBV6-4 and TRBJ1-2, with 11 bases lining up with TRBD1. Germline values: CDR1 MRHNA, CDR2 SNTAGT. V trimming: 3 bases; J trimming: 7 bases; junction bases outside the gene matches: 7. This CDR3 comprises 15 residues. CDR3 sequence (DNA): TGTGCCAGCAGTGATGGGACAGGGGGGTCTCGTGGCTACACCTTC. Translated: CASSDGTGGSRGYTF.

The chain uses TRBV6-5 and TRBJ1-1; 7 bases fit TRBD1. Germline V gives CDR1 MNHEY, CDR2 SVGAGI. The CDR3 covers 15 residues. V trimming: 8 bases; J trimming: 1 base; junction bases outside the gene matches: 10. CDR3 in DNA: TGTGCCAGCCGAGCCTGGACAGGACAGAACACTGAAGCTTTCTTT. Translation: CASRAWTGQNTEAFF.

The chain carries TRBV5-6 and TRBJ1-1; 11 nucleotides match TRBD1. Germline trimming cut 4 bases from V and 3 bases from J; bases unmatched to any gene: 5. CDR3 length: 15 amino acids. In germline, CDR1 is SGHDT, CDR2 YYEEEE. CDR3 loop: CASSVRGQGDTEAFF. The CDR3 nucleotides read TGTGCCAGCAGCGTCAGGGGACAGGGGGACACTGAAGCTTTCTTT.